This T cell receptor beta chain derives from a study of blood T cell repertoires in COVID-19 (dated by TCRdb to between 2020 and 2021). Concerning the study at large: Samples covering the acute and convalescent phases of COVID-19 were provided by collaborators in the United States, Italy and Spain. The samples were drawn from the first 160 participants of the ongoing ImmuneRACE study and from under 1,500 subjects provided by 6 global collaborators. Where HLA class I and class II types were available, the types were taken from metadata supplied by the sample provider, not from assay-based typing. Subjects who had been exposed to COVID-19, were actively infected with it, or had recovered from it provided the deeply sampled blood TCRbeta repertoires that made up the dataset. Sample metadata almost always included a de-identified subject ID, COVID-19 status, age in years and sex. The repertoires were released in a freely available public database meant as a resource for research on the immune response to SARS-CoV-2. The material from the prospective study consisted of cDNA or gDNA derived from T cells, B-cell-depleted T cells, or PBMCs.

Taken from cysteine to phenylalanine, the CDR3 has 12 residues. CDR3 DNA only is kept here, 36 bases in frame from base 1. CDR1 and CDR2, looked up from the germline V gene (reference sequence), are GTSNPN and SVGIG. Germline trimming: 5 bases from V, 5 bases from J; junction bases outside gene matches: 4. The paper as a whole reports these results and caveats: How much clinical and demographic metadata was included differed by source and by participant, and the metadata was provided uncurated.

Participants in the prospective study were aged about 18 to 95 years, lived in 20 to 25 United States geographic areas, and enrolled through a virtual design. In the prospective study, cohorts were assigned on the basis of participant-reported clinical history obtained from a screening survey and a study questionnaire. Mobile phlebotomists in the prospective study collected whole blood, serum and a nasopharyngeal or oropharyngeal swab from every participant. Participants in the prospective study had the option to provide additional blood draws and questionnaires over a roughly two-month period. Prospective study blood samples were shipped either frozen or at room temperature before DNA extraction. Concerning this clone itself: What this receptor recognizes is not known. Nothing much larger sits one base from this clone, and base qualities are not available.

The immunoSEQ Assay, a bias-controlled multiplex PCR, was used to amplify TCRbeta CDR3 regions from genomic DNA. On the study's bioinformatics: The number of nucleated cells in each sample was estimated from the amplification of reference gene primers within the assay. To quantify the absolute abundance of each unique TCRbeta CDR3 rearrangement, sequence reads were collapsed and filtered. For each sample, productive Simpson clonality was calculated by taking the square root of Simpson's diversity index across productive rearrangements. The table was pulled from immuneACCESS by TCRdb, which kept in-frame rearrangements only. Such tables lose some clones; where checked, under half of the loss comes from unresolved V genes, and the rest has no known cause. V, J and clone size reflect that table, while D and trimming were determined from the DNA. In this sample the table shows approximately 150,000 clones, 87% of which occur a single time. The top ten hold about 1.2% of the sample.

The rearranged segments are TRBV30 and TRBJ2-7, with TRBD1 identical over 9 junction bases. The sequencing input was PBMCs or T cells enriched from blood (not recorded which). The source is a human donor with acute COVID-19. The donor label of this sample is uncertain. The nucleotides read TGTGCCTGGCAGGGACAGGGAGACGAGCAGTACTTC. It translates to CAWQGQGDEQYF. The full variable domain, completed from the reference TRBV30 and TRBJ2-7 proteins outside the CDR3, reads SQTIHQWPATLVQPVGSPLSLECTVEGTSNPNLYWYRQAAGRGLQLLFYSVGIGQISSEVPQNLSASRPQDRQFILSSKKLLLSDSGFYLCAWQGQGDEQYFGPGTRLTVT.